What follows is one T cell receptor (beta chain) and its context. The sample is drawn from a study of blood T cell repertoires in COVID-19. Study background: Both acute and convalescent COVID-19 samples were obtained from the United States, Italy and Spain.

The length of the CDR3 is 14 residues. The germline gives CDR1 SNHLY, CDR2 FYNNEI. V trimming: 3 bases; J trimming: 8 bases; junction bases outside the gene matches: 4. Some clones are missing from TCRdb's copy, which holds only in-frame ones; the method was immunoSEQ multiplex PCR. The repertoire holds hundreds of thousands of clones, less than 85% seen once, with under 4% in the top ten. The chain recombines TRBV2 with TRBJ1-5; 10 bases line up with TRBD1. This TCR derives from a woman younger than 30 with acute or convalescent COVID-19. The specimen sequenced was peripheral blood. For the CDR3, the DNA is TGTGCCAGCAGTGATCGGACAGGGGGGGAGCCCCAGCATTTT. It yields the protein CASSDRTGGEPQHF.